A single TCR beta chain is shown here with its context. The data belong to a study of cytomegalovirus exposure and HLA in healthy donors. Repertoires were generated with immunoSEQ multiplex PCR, while TCRdb's copy carries only in-frame clones and drops some. The table includes about 160,000 clones, roughly 91% detected once. The CDR3 sequence is 14 residues long. Germline CDR1 and CDR2: MGHRA and YSYEKL. V lost 0 bases, J lost 3 bases, and 9 bases lay in between. The sample comprised PBMCs. V and J are TRBV4-1 and TRBJ2-7; D not certain. The TCR sequence derives from a woman aged 18-29 years in good health and CMV-seropositive. CDR3 bases: TGCGCCAGCAGCCAAGATATGGTCTACTACGAGCAGTACTTC. Translation gives CASSQDMVYYEQYF.